These T cell receptor beta chains were read from a single sample in a study of blood T cells in healthy people across ages. A single record per CDR3 protein comes from TCRdb applying MiXCR to the 5' RACE reads. The table lists about 630,000 distinct CDR3 sequences, more than 20% of them singletons, with 3.5% to 4% in the top ten. The specimen was blood. All receptors derive from a man aged 65 to 85 in good health. The CDR3 runs from the conserved cysteine through the conserved F or W. Fields, in order: clone size, V gene, J gene, D gene, CDR3 protein, CDR3 DNA. The D gene is left open where the match is weak. Clone size is not always given. Where it is, it says once, few, many or a class for expanded clones.

clone_size: -; v_call: TRBV3-1; j_call: TRBJ2-5; d_call: TRBD2; cdr3_aa: CAGTPGLGETQYF; cdr3_nt: TGTGCCGGCACCCCGGGACTAGGAGAGACCCAGTACTTC
clone_size: few; v_call: TRBV28; j_call: TRBJ2-7; d_call: TRBD1; cdr3_aa: CASSETGTGDHEQYF; cdr3_nt: TGTGCCAGCAGTGAGACCGGGACAGGGGACCACGAGCAGTACTTC
clone_size: -; v_call: TRBV20-1; j_call: TRBJ1-2; d_call: -; cdr3_aa: CGTRLSDYGYTF; cdr3_nt: TGCGGAACCCGGCTTTCGGACTATGGCTACACCTTC
clone_size: many; v_call: TRBV14; j_call: TRBJ2-5; d_call: -; cdr3_aa: CASSQVSWETQYF; cdr3_nt: TGTGCCAGCAGCCAAGTTTCTTGGGAGACCCAGTACTTC
clone_size: -; v_call: TRBV24-1; j_call: TRBJ2-2; d_call: TRBD1; cdr3_aa: CATSDHGQGATDGELFF; cdr3_nt: TGTGCCACCAGTGATCATGGACAGGGGGCGACGGACGGGGAGCTGTTTTTT
clone_size: few; v_call: TRBV9; j_call: TRBJ2-2; d_call: TRBD1; cdr3_aa: CASSLRTGARELFF; cdr3_nt: TGTGCCAGCAGCCTACGGACAGGGGCGAGGGAGCTGTTTTTT
clone_size: few; v_call: TRBV10-2; j_call: TRBJ2-7; d_call: -; cdr3_aa: CASSESGGKAYEQYF; cdr3_nt: TGCGCCAGCAGTGAGAGCGGCGGGAAAGCCTACGAGCAGTACTTC
clone_size: -; v_call: TRBV14; j_call: TRBJ2-5; d_call: -; cdr3_aa: CASSQDPGFLETQYF; cdr3_nt: TGTGCCAGCAGCCAGGACCCAGGGTTCTTGGAGACCCAGTACTTC
clone_size: few; v_call: TRBV28; j_call: TRBJ2-1; d_call: -; cdr3_aa: CASKNTGEQFF; cdr3_nt: TGTGCCAGCAAGAATACGGGGGAGCAGTTCTTC
clone_size: few; v_call: TRBV20-1; j_call: TRBJ2-2; d_call: -; cdr3_aa: CSARLAENTGELFF; cdr3_nt: TGCAGTGCTAGATTGGCAGAAAACACCGGGGAGCTGTTTTTT
clone_size: -; v_call: TRBV10-3; j_call: TRBJ1-3; d_call: -; cdr3_aa: CATSSPGNTIYF; cdr3_nt: TGTGCCACCTCTTCTCCTGGAAACACCATATATTTT
clone_size: few; v_call: TRBV12-3/TRBV12-4; j_call: TRBJ2-1; d_call: TRBD2; cdr3_aa: CASRGLAGGQSSYNEQFF; cdr3_nt: TGTGCCAGCAGAGGACTAGCGGGAGGGCAAAGCTCCTACAATGAGCAGTTCTTC
clone_size: -; v_call: TRBV6-1; j_call: TRBJ2-7; d_call: TRBD2; cdr3_aa: CAILGGSSYEQYF; cdr3_nt: TGTGCCATCCTTGGCGGGAGCTCCTACGAGCAGTACTTC
clone_size: few; v_call: TRBV3-1; j_call: TRBJ2-5; d_call: TRBD1; cdr3_aa: CASSRDSAHQETQYF; cdr3_nt: TGTGCCAGCAGCCGGGACAGTGCCCACCAAGAGACCCAGTACTTC
clone_size: -; v_call: TRBV29-1; j_call: TRBJ1-1; d_call: -; cdr3_aa: CSVSNTEAFF; cdr3_nt: TGCAGCGTTTCCAACACTGAAGCTTTCTTT
clone_size: -; v_call: TRBV11-2; j_call: TRBJ1-4; d_call: -; cdr3_aa: CASSLGGGPEKLFF; cdr3_nt: TGTGCCAGCAGCTTAGGGGGGGGCCCCGAAAAACTGTTTTTT
clone_size: -; v_call: TRBV7-2; j_call: TRBJ2-7; d_call: -; cdr3_aa: CASSLGGAISSEQYF; cdr3_nt: TGTGCCAGCAGCTTAGGGGGGGCTATATCATCCGAGCAGTACTTC
clone_size: -; v_call: TRBV9; j_call: TRBJ2-1; d_call: -; cdr3_aa: CASSVALDYNEQFF; cdr3_nt: TGTGCCAGCAGCGTAGCACTAGACTACAATGAGCAGTTCTTC
clone_size: few; v_call: TRBV12-3/TRBV12-4; j_call: TRBJ1-4; d_call: -; cdr3_aa: CASSRRDTNEKLFF; cdr3_nt: TGTGCCAGCAGCCGGAGGGACACTAATGAAAAACTGTTTTTT
clone_size: -; v_call: TRBV5-1; j_call: TRBJ1-4; d_call: -; cdr3_aa: CASSLLEGGEKLFF; cdr3_nt: TGCGCCAGCAGCTTGTTGGAGGGTGGCGAAAAACTGTTTTTT
clone_size: few; v_call: TRBV2; j_call: TRBJ2-7; d_call: TRBD2; cdr3_aa: CASSRESGAYYEQYF; cdr3_nt: TGTGCCAGCAGTAGAGAGAGCGGGGCCTACTACGAGCAGTACTTC
clone_size: few; v_call: TRBV5-1; j_call: TRBJ1-6; d_call: -; cdr3_aa: CASSIMGDTPSPLHF; cdr3_nt: TGCGCCAGCAGTATCATGGGGGACACTCCTTCACCCCTCCACTTT
clone_size: few; v_call: TRBV2; j_call: TRBJ1-4; d_call: -; cdr3_aa: CASSRWATNEKLFF; cdr3_nt: TGTGCCAGCAGTAGGTGGGCAACTAATGAAAAACTGTTTTTT
clone_size: -; v_call: TRBV29-1; j_call: TRBJ2-5; d_call: TRBD2; cdr3_aa: CSAGGPAETQYF; cdr3_nt: TGCAGCGCGGGGGGACCCGCGGAGACCCAGTACTTC
clone_size: many; v_call: TRBV6-1; j_call: TRBJ2-7; d_call: -; cdr3_aa: CASSEKGTYEQYF; cdr3_nt: TGTGCCAGCAGTGAGAAAGGGACCTACGAGCAGTACTTC
clone_size: -; v_call: TRBV20-1; j_call: TRBJ1-1; d_call: -; cdr3_aa: CSTRTGTIDTEAFF; cdr3_nt: TGCAGTACAAGGACCGGGACGATCGACACTGAAGCTTTCTTT
clone_size: -; v_call: TRBV6-5; j_call: TRBJ1-1; d_call: -; cdr3_aa: CAGRTAQSNTEAFF; cdr3_nt: TGTGCCGGCAGGACAGCCCAATCAAACACTGAAGCTTTCTTT
clone_size: few; v_call: TRBV5-4; j_call: TRBJ2-6; d_call: -; cdr3_aa: CASSSGHTSGANVLTF; cdr3_nt: TGTGCCAGCAGCTCCGGACACACCTCTGGGGCCAACGTCCTGACTTTC
clone_size: -; v_call: TRBV12-3/TRBV12-4; j_call: TRBJ1-1; d_call: -; cdr3_aa: CASSYRREMNTEAFF; cdr3_nt: TGTGCCAGCAGCTATCGGAGGGAGATGAACACTGAAGCTTTCTTT
clone_size: many; v_call: TRBV29-1; j_call: TRBJ2-5; d_call: TRBD2; cdr3_aa: CSAGTSGSKTQYF; cdr3_nt: TGCAGCGCGGGGACTAGCGGGAGCAAGACCCAGTACTTC
clone_size: few; v_call: TRBV6-1; j_call: TRBJ2-5; d_call: -; cdr3_aa: CASSVPTEKETQYF; cdr3_nt: TGTGCCAGCAGTGTACCGACAGAAAAAGAGACCCAGTACTTC
clone_size: few; v_call: TRBV7-9; j_call: TRBJ2-3; d_call: -; cdr3_aa: CASSPRGGGRTDTQYF; cdr3_nt: TGTGCCAGCAGCCCTCGCGGAGGGGGGCGCACAGATACGCAGTATTTT
clone_size: few; v_call: TRBV3-1; j_call: TRBJ2-5; d_call: TRBD1; cdr3_aa: CASSQDLRTGQETQYF; cdr3_nt: TGTGCCAGCAGCCAAGACCTTAGGACAGGGCAAGAGACCCAGTACTTC
clone_size: -; v_call: TRBV9; j_call: TRBJ2-3; d_call: -; cdr3_aa: CASSVVDGRTPSTDTQYF; cdr3_nt: TGTGCCAGCAGCGTAGTTGACGGCAGAACTCCTAGCACAGATACGCAGTATTTT
clone_size: -; v_call: TRBV12-3/TRBV12-4; j_call: TRBJ1-2; d_call: -; cdr3_aa: CASTLDGLSGLNYGYTF; cdr3_nt: TGTGCCAGCACCCTTGATGGTCTATCGGGCCTGAACTATGGCTACACCTTC
clone_size: few; v_call: TRBV24-1; j_call: TRBJ2-7; d_call: TRBD2; cdr3_aa: CATYRGGGRVPYEQYF; cdr3_nt: TGTGCCACGTATCGCGGTGGCGGGAGGGTTCCCTACGAGCAGTACTTC
clone_size: -; v_call: TRBV20-1; j_call: TRBJ2-7; d_call: -; cdr3_aa: CSAAPHSNYEQYF; cdr3_nt: TGCAGTGCTGCGCCCCACTCCAACTACGAGCAGTACTTC
clone_size: -; v_call: TRBV11-2; j_call: TRBJ2-3; d_call: -; cdr3_aa: CASTERGAGPDTQYF; cdr3_nt: TGTGCCAGCACCGAGAGGGGGGCAGGTCCCGATACGCAGTATTTT
clone_size: few; v_call: TRBV20-1; j_call: TRBJ2-7; d_call: TRBD2; cdr3_aa: CSARDRTSSLPYEQYF; cdr3_nt: TGCAGTGCTAGAGATAGGACTAGCTCTTTACCCTACGAGCAGTACTTC
clone_size: few; v_call: TRBV28; j_call: TRBJ2-5; d_call: -; cdr3_aa: CASSTRTVETQYF; cdr3_nt: TGTGCCAGCAGTACACGGACAGTAGAGACCCAGTACTTC